Listed below are T cell receptor beta chains from one sample, sequenced in a study of blood T cell repertoires in COVID-19. Data came from immunoSEQ multiplex PCR; TCRdb stores just in-frame clones and leaves some out. The sample has 110,000 to 150,000 clones, about 90% seen once. The sequenced sample was PBMCs or T cells enriched from blood (not recorded which). The receptor source for this set is a man aged 60-69 years who had recovered from COVID-19. Each CDR3 is given with its conserved first and last residue. The order of the fields is D gene, clone size, V gene, J gene, CDR3 DNA, CDR3 protein. D genes are given only for firm matches. Size is stated for part of the rows, as once, few or many counts, or as a class when the clone is expanded.

D gene: TRBD1
clone size: -
V gene: TRBV5-4
J gene: TRBJ2-7
CDR3 DNA: TGTGCCAGCAGCCCACCGGGGACAGCCGCCTCCTACGAGCAGTACTTC
CDR3 protein: CASSPPGTAASYEQYF

D gene: -
clone size: -
V gene: TRBV19
J gene: TRBJ2-1
CDR3 DNA: TGTGCCAGTAGTATAATAGGGACTCATAACAATGAGCAGTTCTTC
CDR3 protein: CASSIIGTHNNEQFF

D gene: TRBD1
clone size: -
V gene: TRBV5-5
J gene: TRBJ1-2
CDR3 DNA: TGTGCCAGCAGCTTAGGACAGGGGGCGGTTTGGAGTGGCTACACCTTC
CDR3 protein: CASSLGQGAVWSGYTF

D gene: TRBD1
clone size: -
V gene: TRBV2
J gene: TRBJ2-3
CDR3 DNA: TGTGCCAGCAGGAAAGGACAGGGTGTCCCAGATACGCAGTATTTT
CDR3 protein: CASRKGQGVPDTQYF

D gene: -
clone size: once
V gene: TRBV27
J gene: TRBJ2-3
CDR3 DNA: TGTGCCAGCAGTGGTCGGGGTGTGACCACAGATACGCAGTATTTT
CDR3 protein: CASSGRGVTTDTQYF

D gene: -
clone size: -
V gene: TRBV7-9
J gene: TRBJ2-1
CDR3 DNA: TGTGCCAGCAACCGACTCACCTCCAATGAGCAGTTCTTC
CDR3 protein: CASNRLTSNEQFF

D gene: -
clone size: -
V gene: TRBV28
J gene: TRBJ2-7
CDR3 DNA: TGTGCCAGCAACGAGGTCTCGAAGATTTACGAGCAGTACTTC
CDR3 protein: CASNEVSKIYEQYF

D gene: -
clone size: -
V gene: TRBV27
J gene: TRBJ2-3
CDR3 DNA: TGTGCCAGCAGGGCCAGGGCGGCTAGCACAGATACGCAGTATTTT
CDR3 protein: CASRARAASTDTQYF

D gene: -
clone size: -
V gene: TRBV10-3
J gene: TRBJ1-5
CDR3 DNA: TGTGCCATCAGTGACCCGGGGGTGCCCAATCAGCCCCAGCATTTT
CDR3 protein: CAISDPGVPNQPQHF

D gene: -
clone size: -
V gene: TRBV3-1/TRBV3-2
J gene: TRBJ1-1
CDR3 DNA: TGTGCCAGCAGCCAGAGCGGGTACACTGAAGCTTTCTTT
CDR3 protein: CASSQSGYTEAFF

D gene: -
clone size: -
V gene: TRBV3-1/TRBV3-2
J gene: TRBJ1-6
CDR3 DNA: TGTGCCAGCAGCCTCAGGGTATTACATTCACCCCTCCACTTT
CDR3 protein: CASSLRVLHSPLHF

D gene: TRBD1
clone size: -
V gene: TRBV19
J gene: TRBJ2-1
CDR3 DNA: TGTGCCAGTAGTATGTGGACAGGGACCTCAAATGAGCAGTTCTTC
CDR3 protein: CASSMWTGTSNEQFF

D gene: -
clone size: -
V gene: TRBV15
J gene: TRBJ1-5
CDR3 DNA: TGTGCCACCAGCAGACGTAATCAGCCCCAGCATTTT
CDR3 protein: CATSRRNQPQHF

D gene: TRBD1
clone size: -
V gene: TRBV28
J gene: TRBJ2-2
CDR3 DNA: TGTGCCAGCAGGCCGACAGGGGACACCGGGGAGCTGTTTTTT
CDR3 protein: CASRPTGDTGELFF

D gene: -
clone size: -
V gene: TRBV7-8
J gene: TRBJ1-2
CDR3 DNA: TGTGCCAGCACCAGAAGTGGTTTCGACAGTCTACTCAAGTATGGCTACACCTTC
CDR3 protein: CASTRSGFDSLLKYGYTF

D gene: -
clone size: once
V gene: TRBV9
J gene: TRBJ2-1
CDR3 DNA: TGTGCCAGCAGCGTAGACGGGAGCAGCGGTGAGCAGTTCTTC
CDR3 protein: CASSVDGSSGEQFF

D gene: -
clone size: -
V gene: TRBV5-4
J gene: TRBJ1-3
CDR3 DNA: TGTGCCAGCAGGGAACAGGGCTCTGGAAACACCATATATTTT
CDR3 protein: CASREQGSGNTIYF

D gene: TRBD2
clone size: -
V gene: TRBV4-1
J gene: TRBJ2-7
CDR3 DNA: TGCGCCAGCAGCCCGGCCGGGACTAGCATCCACGAGCAGTACTTC
CDR3 protein: CASSPAGTSIHEQYF